This passage covers 10 T cell receptor beta chains from one sample sequenced in a study of CD8 T cells in ankylosing spondylitis. MiXCR, applied by TCRdb to the 5' RACE reads, yields one record per CDR3 protein. The table lists 8,500 to 9,000 distinct CDR3 sequences, under 4% of them singletons, with about 10% in the top ten. Sequenced sample: blood, either unsorted or a sorted T cell fraction (not recorded which). Receptors were obtained from a female donor with ankylosing spondylitis or in good health (not recorded which).

This clonotype has at least ten counts. This chain joins TRBV9 and TRBJ2-7; TRBD2 aligns across 9 bases. This CDR3 comprises 14 residues. Trimming at V came to 3 bases and at J to 4 bases, leaving 5 bases not matched to a gene. Per germline, CDR1 SGDLS and CDR2 YYNGEE. The CDR3 sequence: CASSAGTSSYEQYF. CDR3 coding DNA: TGTGCCAGCAGCGCCGGGACTAGCTCTTACGAGCAGTACTTC.

This clonotype was observed many times. The chain combines TRBV9 with TRBJ2-5, with D tentatively TRBD1 (6 bases). The CDR3 is 17 residues long. The V end was cut by 0 bases, the J end by 2 bases, with 17 bases between. The V gene's germline CDR1 is SGDLS and CDR2 YYNGEE. The DNA for the CDR3 is TGTGCCAGCAGCGTAGTCGGCGTACAGGGATTACAAGAGACCCAGTACTTC. It yields the protein CASSVVGVQGLQETQYF.

Ten or more counts support this clonotype. The chain is built from TRBV9 and TRBJ2-2; the D is unclear. The CDR3 contains 16 residues. V lost 3 bases to trimming and J lost 0 bases, with 12 bases between them. Germline values: CDR1 SGDLS, CDR2 YYNGEE. The CDR3 sequence is CASSEDGGSNTGELFF. Here the CDR3 DNA reads TGTGCCAGCAGCGAAGATGGCGGTTCGAACACCGGGGAGCTGTTTTTT.

This clonotype is medium-sized within its sample. The rearrangement joins TRBV9 to TRBJ1-2; D is undetermined. V lost 0 bases and J 9 bases, leaving 6 bases between the germline ends. The germline V gene encodes CDR1 SGDLS and CDR2 YYNGEE. This CDR3 is 11 amino acids long. The CDR3 DNA reads TGTGCCAGCAGCGTAGGGAGACGCTACACCTTC. It specifies CASSVGRRYTF.

By sample fraction, this clonotype is large (0.1 to 1%). The V gene is TRBV9, the J gene TRBJ1-2; possible D gene TRBD1, 6 bases. The germline gives CDR1 SGDLS, CDR2 YYNGEE. V was shortened by 3 bases and J by 0 bases, with 12 bases between the two germline ends. The CDR3 length is 15 residues. CDR3 residues: CASSGATGANYGYTF. The DNA for the CDR3 is TGTGCCAGCAGCGGCGCGACAGGAGCTAACTATGGCTACACCTTC.

This clonotype has at least ten counts. This chain uses TRBV9 with TRBJ2-7; D is perhaps TRBD1 (6 bases). The V end was cut by 0 bases, the J end by 4 bases, with 11 bases between. The CDR3 length is 14 residues. Germline-derived CDR1 and CDR2 are SGDLS and YYNGEE. The CDR3: CASSVDQGSYEQYF. DNA for the CDR3: TGTGCCAGCAGCGTAGATCAGGGGTCGTACGAGCAGTACTTC.

This clonotype was seen at least ten times. The J gene is TRBJ2-2, the V gene TRBV9; 12 positions match TRBD2. The CDR3 has 19 residues. Germline V lookup: CDR1 SGDLS, CDR2 YYNGEE. J was trimmed by 0 bases and V by 3 bases; bases with no gene match: 9. CDR3 protein: CASSAVPGLAGTNTGELFF. The DNA of the CDR3 is TGTGCCAGCAGCGCCGTGCCGGGACTAGCGGGTACGAACACCGGGGAGCTGTTTTTT.

Judged by abundance, this clonotype is medium-sized. This chain links TRBV9 with TRBJ2-6, with D unresolved. The germline V and J ends were trimmed by 1 base and 0 bases, with 8 bases remaining between them. From germline, CDR1 is SGDLS and CDR2 YYNGEE. The CDR3 runs to 16 residues. CDR3 DNA: TGTGCCAGCAGCGTATCCCCGCTCTCTGGGGCCAACGTCCTGACTTTC. Protein: CASSVSPLSGANVLTF.

The chain employs TRBV9 and TRBJ2-3; D is ambiguous. Per germline, CDR1 SGDLS and CDR2 YYNGEE. V gave up 2 bases and J gave up 2 bases, with 9 bases separating them. There are 14 residues in the CDR3. CDR3 nucleotide sequence: TGTGCCAGCAGCGTCCCACCGGACACAGATACGCAGTATTTT. It specifies CASSVPPDTDTQYF.

This clonotype showed up many times. The chain joins TRBV9 to TRBJ1-2, with a tentative D call TRBD1 (5 bases). The CDR3 is 14 residues long. Germline V gene sequence: CDR1 SGDLS, CDR2 YYNGEE. Trimming cost V 4 bases and J 4 bases, with 14 bases left between them. The CDR3 DNA follows: TGTGCCAGCAGCCCCGGAGGAGGGGCCTATGGCTACACCTTC. This encodes CASSPGGGAYGYTF.